This TCR beta chain came from a study of T cell repertoires in cytomegalovirus infection. Overall study: Selected CMV epitopes included recently identified HLA-C-restricted ones as well as well-studied HLA-B-restricted ones. Public TCR beta signatures provided an indication of both CMV infection and a matching HLA type.

Study conclusions and caveats: There were HLA-C-restricted CMV-specific TCR beta clonotypes dominating the ex vivo response.

TCRdb called the reads again in MiXCR, with one record for every CDR3 protein. The table has fewer than 950,000 distinct CDR3 sequences, 32% seen once. This clonotype has just a few counts. Its antigen remains unknown. The TCR comes from a human donor in good health (CMV status not recorded). Some clones in this sample may be carry-over from other donors' samples. The sample consisted of cultured CD8+ T cells from PBMCs, taken from culture after CMV antigen stimulation.

The CDR3 DNA reads TGTGCCAGCAGTTACCCGGGCGACATCTACGAGCAGTACTTC. This codes for CASSYPGDIYEQYF. The genes are TRBV6-8 and TRBJ2-7; D gene unclear. The V gene's germline CDR1 is MNHGY and CDR2 SAAAGT. This CDR3 is built from 14 residues. The germline V and J ends were trimmed by 2 bases and 3 bases, with 11 bases remaining between them.